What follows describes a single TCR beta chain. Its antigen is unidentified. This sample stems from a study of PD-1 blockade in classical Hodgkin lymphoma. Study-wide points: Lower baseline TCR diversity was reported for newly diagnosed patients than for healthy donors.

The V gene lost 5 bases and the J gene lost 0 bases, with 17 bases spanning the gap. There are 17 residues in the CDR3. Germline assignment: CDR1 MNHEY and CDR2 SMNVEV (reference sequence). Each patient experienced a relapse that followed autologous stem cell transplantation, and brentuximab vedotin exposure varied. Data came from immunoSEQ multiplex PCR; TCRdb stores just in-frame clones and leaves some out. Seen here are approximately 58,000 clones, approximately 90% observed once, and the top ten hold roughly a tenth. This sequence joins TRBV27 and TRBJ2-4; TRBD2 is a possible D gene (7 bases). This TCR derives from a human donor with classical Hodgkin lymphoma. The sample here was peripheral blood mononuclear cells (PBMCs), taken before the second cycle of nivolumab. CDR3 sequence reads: CASSPVGGAGAKNIQYF. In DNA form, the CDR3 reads TGTGCCAGCAGTCCGGTGGGGGGGGCTGGAGCCAAAAACATTCAGTACTTC.